This T cell receptor beta chain was captured by sequencing in a study of vaccination effects on CD4 cells after COVID-19. In regard to this clone: Its antigen is still unknown.

CD4+ T cells specific for antigen were expanded with viral peptide pools by the ViraFEST assay before sequencing. Isolation of CD4+ T cells took place after about nine days of culture. Vaccine recipients had no previous SARS-CoV-2 infection; their nucleocapsid antibodies were negative. PBMC were cultured at fewer than 2.5 million per well with around 9.2 IU/ml IL-2 and 9.5 to 10 ug/ml peptides. Germline CDR1 and CDR2: LGHDT and YNNKEL (reference sequence). The CDR3 is made up of 13 amino acids. The V gene lost 1 base and the J gene lost 8 bases, with 11 bases spanning the gap. General study results and limits: Late in the post-vaccination period, infection-induced and vaccine-induced clones underwent marked clonal contraction. Healthy vaccinees showed cross-reactivity with common cold coronaviruses in only 1 of 255 vaccine-induced clones. In the study, convalescent patients were few, and early post-infection timepoints were absent.

The assay was immunoSEQ multiplex PCR, and TCRdb's table has in-frame clones only and misses some. The sample yields tens of thousands of clones, approximately 79% seen once. V is TRBV3-1 (or the pseudogene TRBV3-2) and J is TRBJ1-2, with unresolved D. Sequenced here: CD4+ T cells from PBMCs cultured with HCoV-OC43 spike peptides, sampled before COVID-19 vaccination. The subset denotes: HCoV-OC43 spike overlapping peptide pool stimulation. This sequence was found in a human donor who received a COVID-19 vaccine. CDR3 sequence (DNA): TGTGCCAGCAGCCAAGGGGATAACCGGGGCTACACCTTC. Translation: CASSQGDNRGYTF.